This T cell receptor (beta chain) comes out of a study of OX40 agonist ivuxolimab in advanced cancers. Germline lookup yields CDR1 MNHEY and CDR2 SVGAGI. Trimming removed 8 bases from V and 3 bases from J; junction bases left unmatched: 9. The CDR3 length is 14 residues. Measured with immunoSEQ multiplex PCR; TCRdb has only the in-frame clones, and not every one. The sample lists 99,000 or so clones, approximately 95% seen once, with 2% to 2.5% in the top ten. The source was CD4+ or CD8+ T cells sorted from blood, collected in a trial of the OX40 agonist ivuxolimab. The chain uses TRBV6-5 and TRBJ2-5, with TRBD1 matching 7 bases. The receptor was derived from an adult with an advanced solid tumor such as melanoma, head and neck, liver or kidney cancer. The CDR3 loop reads CASGGQTREETQYF. As DNA, the CDR3 is TGTGCCAGCGGGGGACAGACCCGGGAAGAGACCCAGTACTTC.